Below, 16 T cell receptor beta chains from the same sample are listed, as sequenced in a study of cytomegalovirus exposure and HLA in healthy donors. Both 60 Vbeta primers and 13 Jbeta primers went into the PCR. Some clones are missing from TCRdb's copy, which holds only in-frame ones; the method was immunoSEQ multiplex PCR. The sample includes roughly 70,000 clones, around 77% seen only once; the top ten take less than 7.5%. Sequenced: PBMCs. Every receptor here comes from a man in his fifties in good health and CMV-seronegative.

The chain links TRBV5-6 to TRBJ2-3, with a possible D match to TRBD2 (6 bases). Trimming pared 4 bases from V and 3 bases from J, leaving 12 bases between. CDR1 and CDR2 from the germline V gene are SGHDT and YYEEEE. CDR3 length: 14 residues. This chain's CDR3 is CASSNPSETDTQYF. In DNA form, the CDR3 reads TGTGCCAGCAGCAACCCTAGCGAGACAGATACGCAGTATTTT.

This chain joins TRBV5-6 and TRBJ1-2, with a tentative D call TRBD1 (6 bases). V was cut by 4 bases and J by 4 bases, with 14 bases left in between. The germline gives CDR1 SGHDT, CDR2 YYEEEE. The CDR3 sequence is 14 residues long. The CDR3 DNA reads as TGTGCCAGCAGCGGGGGACAACAGCCCTATGGCTACACCTTC. The encoded protein is CASSGGQQPYGYTF.

CDR3: CASSSGLRGTEAFF. The CDR3 DNA is TGTGCCAGCAGCTCGGGCCTACGGGGGACTGAAGCTTTCTTT. The J gene is TRBJ1-1, the V gene TRBV7-6; D may be TRBD1 (5 bases). V lost 4 bases to trimming and J lost 5 bases, with 14 bases between them. The length of the CDR3 is 14 residues. Looked up from germline, CDR1 is SGHVS and CDR2 is FNYEAQ.

The chain uses TRBV30 and TRBJ1-1, with 8 bases fitting TRBD1. CDR3 length: 15 amino acids. The V segment lost 0 bases and the J segment 6 bases; nucleotides outside the gene matches: 9. Germline CDR1 is GTSNPN and CDR2 is SVGIG (reference sequence). This chain's CDR3 is CAWSVLDREGAEAFF. The CDR3 DNA follows: TGTGCCTGGAGTGTACTGGACAGGGAAGGCGCTGAAGCTTTCTTT.

The gene calls are TRBV28 and TRBJ2-7; D remains unclear. The CDR3 is 10 amino acids. V lost 3 bases and J 7 bases, leaving 4 bases between the germline ends. Looked up from germline, CDR1 is MDHEN and CDR2 is SYDVKM. The chain's CDR3 is CASSFREQYF. The CDR3 nucleotides read TGTGCCAGCAGTTTCAGGGAGCAGTACTTC. The variable domain in full, with the rest retrieved from reference TRBV28 and TRBJ2-7, is DVKVTQSSRYLVKRTGEKVFLECVQDMDHENMFWYRQDPGLGLRLIYFSYDVKMKEKGDIPEGYSVSREKKERFSLILESASTNQTSMYLCASSFREQYFGPGTRLTVT.

On this clone itself: The DNA is left out, because the CDR3 cannot be placed on it with certainty; the CDR3 is given as TCRdb lists it. The chain links TRBV19 to TRBJ2-1; the DNA was not compared with TRBD1, the D call given in the table. The length of the CDR3 is 15 amino acids, counting both ends. Per germline, CDR1 LNHDA and CDR2 SQIVND (reference sequence). The CDR3 protein is CASTSDRLGFDEQFF.

The rearrangement uses TRBV28 and TRBJ1-2; D gene unclear. The CDR3 has 13 residues. From germline, CDR1 is MDHEN and CDR2 SYDVKM. V was pared by 8 bases and J by 5 bases, with 15 bases between. The CDR3 region has the DNA TGTGCCAGCGGGTCCCTAGAAAAATATGGCTACACCTTC. Translated, it gives CASGSLEKYGYTF.

This clone was counted a single time. The genes are TRBV5-6 and TRBJ1-2, with D possibly matching TRBD1 (6 bases). Per germline, CDR1 SGHDT and CDR2 YYEEEE. The CDR3 runs to 15 residues. V gave up 2 bases and J gave up 0 bases, with 11 bases separating them. CDR3 DNA: TGTGCCAGCAGCTTTCTGGACAGACCTAACTATGGCTACACCTTC. Its translation: CASSFLDRPNYGYTF.

The chain carries TRBV30 and TRBJ2-7; 8 bases are shared with TRBD2. Germline CDR1 and CDR2: GTSNPN and SVGIG (reference sequence). The CDR3 spans 15 residues. After removal of 0 bases from V and 0 bases from J, the junction contained 4 bases not matched to a gene. The CDR3 DNA reads as TGTGCCTGGAGTGTCGGGGGGGTGAGCTCCTACGAGCAGTACTTC. It is translated as CAWSVGGVSSYEQYF.

V gene TRBV30 combines with J gene TRBJ2-1; 15 bases are a match to TRBD2. The V gene's germline CDR1 is GTSNPN and CDR2 SVGIG (reference sequence). Trimming took 8 bases from V and 4 from J; bases not matched to a gene: 6. The CDR3 consists of 15 residues. The CDR3 sequence: CARTSGGASYNEQFF. The CDR3 coding sequence is TGTGCCCGGACTAGCGGGGGGGCATCGTACAATGAGCAGTTCTTC.

This chain links TRBV5-7 with TRBJ1-1, with D perhaps matching TRBD1 (5 bases). TRBV5-7 is treated as an ORF (open reading frame) with a function not yet certain. Trimming took off 2 bases at V and 3 bases at J, with 14 bases between the two ends. This CDR3 has 15 amino acids. This CDR3 reads CASSLRRRGYTEAFF. The CDR3 nucleotides read TGTGCCAGCAGCTTAAGGCGAAGGGGTTACACTGAAGCTTTCTTT.

The V call is TRBV27, the J call TRBJ2-3, with 7 bases matching TRBD2. Germline CDR1 is MNHEY and CDR2 is SMNVEV (reference sequence). This CDR3 spans 17 amino acids. The J segment lost 3 bases and the V segment lost 4 bases, leaving 13 bases of the junction unmatched. CDR3 nucleotide sequence: TGTGCCAGCAGTTCTCTGGATGGCGGGAGAGGGACAGATACGCAGTATTTT. Protein product: CASSSLDGGRGTDTQYF.

V gene TRBV18 combines with J gene TRBJ1-4; no clear D. The ends were cut back, 2 bases at V and 5 bases at J, with 12 bases in the middle. The germline V gene encodes CDR1 KGHSH and CDR2 LQKENI. The CDR3 length is 15 residues. In DNA, the CDR3 is TGTGCCAGCTCACCAGCCCATGGCCAAAATGAAAAACTGTTTTTT. It translates to CASSPAHGQNEKLFF.

V usage is TRBV2 and J usage is TRBJ2-3, with 12 bases lining up with TRBD1. J gave up 3 bases and V 6 bases, and 10 bases lay outside the gene matches. CDR1 is SNHLY and CDR2 is FYNNEI in the germline V gene. This CDR3 spans 17 amino acids. The CDR3 DNA follows: TGTGCCAGCAGAGCCCCCGGGACAGGGGGCCCGACAGATACGCAGTATTTT. It codes for CASRAPGTGGPTDTQYF.

The chain has TRBV7-2 and TRBJ1-1; tentative D call: TRBD1 (5 bases). Per the germline V gene, CDR1 is SGHTA and CDR2 is FQGNSA. V lost 1 base, J lost 6 bases, and 12 bases lay in between. This CDR3 has 14 amino acids. CDR3 DNA: TGTGCCAGCAGCTTAGGCGGGGGTGGCGCTGAAGCTTTCTTT. This translates into CASSLGGGGAEAFF.

The chain couples TRBV10-3 to TRBJ1-5; 7 bases line up with TRBD1. CDR1 ENHRY and CDR2 SYGVKD come from the germline V gene. The CDR3 totals 13 residues. V trimming: 4 bases; J trimming: 4 bases; junction bases outside the gene matches: 1. Here the CDR3 DNA reads TGTGCCATCAGTGGGACAGGTAATCAGCCCCAGCATTTT. Amino acids: CAISGTGNQPQHF.